The 28 T cell receptor beta chains given below trace back to one sample, sequenced in a study of cytomegalovirus exposure and HLA in healthy donors (dated 2017 in TCRdb). The receptor library was made with the immunoSEQ multiplex PCR assay. A mixture of 60 forward primers for TCR Vbeta segments and 13 reverse primers for TCR Jbeta segments was used in the multiplex PCR. This immuneACCESS table, as held by TCRdb, lists in-frame sequences with V and J called but not all clones. Of the missing ones, under half trace to an unresolved V gene in checked studies; the others have no known cause. This sample is represented by approximately 100,000 clones; around three quarters of them were singletons. The biggest ten clones account for over 5% of the sample. Input material: PBMCs. The receptor set was obtained from a female donor in good health and CMV-seropositive.

J is TRBJ2-5 and V is TRBV20-1; D ambiguous. The CDR3 is 11 amino acids. Germline V CDR1 and CDR2: DFQATT, SNEGSKA (reference sequence). V was pared by 3 bases and J by 3 bases, with 5 bases between. DNA of the CDR3: TGCAGTGCTAGTTTAAAAGAGACCCAGTACTTC. Translating it yields CSASLKETQYF.

The chain is built from TRBV28 and TRBJ2-3, with D tentatively TRBD2 (6 bases). The CDR3 has 14 amino acids. Trimming left V 6 bases short and J 2 bases short, with 12 bases between. Per germline, CDR1 MDHEN and CDR2 SYDVKM. CDR3 amino acids: CASRQGTYTDTQYF. As DNA, the CDR3 is TGTGCCAGCAGACAAGGGACTTACACAGATACGCAGTATTTT.

The V gene is TRBV30, the J gene TRBJ2-5; D is unresolved. Germline-derived CDR1 and CDR2 are GTSNPN and SVGIG (reference sequence). The V and J ends lost 1 base and 3 bases respectively, with 18 bases between them. The CDR3 is 16 amino acids. CDR3 coding DNA: TGTGCCTGGAGTGATGGAGATTCCGAGTACAAAGAGACCCAGTACTTC. Its translation: CAWSDGDSEYKETQYF.

The gene calls are TRBV2 and TRBJ2-2; 7 bases are a match to TRBD1. The CDR3 covers 15 residues. The ends lost 4 bases at V and 1 base at J; junction bases unmatched: 3. Looked up from germline, CDR1 is SNHLY and CDR2 is FYNNEI. Here the CDR3 reads CASSAGTVNTGELFF. CDR3 nucleotides: TGTGCCAGCAGTGCTGGGACAGTGAACACCGGGGAGCTGTTTTTT.

This chain links TRBV7-9 with TRBJ1-2; TRBD1 matches 9 bases. V shed 5 bases, J shed 2 bases, and the junction held 9 bases outside the gene matches. This CDR3 region has 16 residues. Germline CDR1 and CDR2: SEHNR and FQNEAQ (reference sequence). CDR3 in DNA: TGTGCCAGCAGCCGGGACAGGGATGGTAGGAACTATGGCTACACCTTC. Translating it yields CASSRDRDGRNYGYTF.

The chain is built from TRBV18 and TRBJ1-1; possible D gene TRBD1, 5 bases. V was trimmed by 3 bases and J by 3 bases, leaving 8 bases between them. The CDR3 totals 13 residues. Germline-derived CDR1 and CDR2 are KGHSH and LQKENI. In DNA form, the CDR3 reads TGTGCCAGCTCACCGTGGGGCGACACTGAAGCTTTCTTT. Translated, it gives CASSPWGDTEAFF.

This chain joins TRBV9 and TRBJ2-5; D perhaps matches TRBD2 (5 bases). V was cut by 0 bases and J by 3 bases, with 12 bases left in between. The CDR3 totals 15 residues. Germline V CDR1 and CDR2: SGDLS, YYNGEE. CDR3 bases: TGTGCCAGCAGCGTAGGAGGACTCACTAAAGAGACCCAGTACTTC. Translation: CASSVGGLTKETQYF.

This chain uses TRBV28 with TRBJ1-2; possibly TRBD1 for D (5 bases). The germline gives CDR1 MDHEN, CDR2 SYDVKM. The CDR3 sequence is 15 residues long. Trimming cost V 1 base and J 3 bases, with 12 bases left between them. CDR3 sequence: CASSLYSRGDYGYTF. CDR3 nucleotides: TGTGCCAGCAGTTTATACTCCCGGGGGGACTATGGCTACACCTTC.

This clone was picked up a small number of times. The rearrangement uses TRBV6-1 and TRBJ1-1, with D perhaps matching TRBD1 (5 bases). The ends were cut back, 3 bases at V and 2 bases at J, with 10 bases in the middle. The CDR3 loop spans 14 amino acids. The germline V gene encodes CDR1 MNHNS and CDR2 SASEGT. This chain's CDR3 is CASSDRGYNTEAFF. CDR3 DNA sequence: TGTGCCAGCAGTGATAGGGGCTATAACACTGAAGCTTTCTTT.

The chain recombines TRBV29-1 with TRBJ2-7, with 9 nucleotides matching TRBD1. Unmatched junction bases numbered 6, after V lost 4 bases and J lost 2 bases. This CDR3 contains 14 residues. The germline V gene has CDR1 SQVTM and CDR2 ANQGSEA. CDR3 loop: CSVALRQGAYEQYF. Here the CDR3 DNA reads TGCAGCGTTGCCCTCAGACAGGGGGCCTACGAGCAGTACTTC.

This clone was counted only a few times. The J gene is TRBJ2-1, the V gene TRBV27; 11 bases line up with TRBD1. CDR1 MNHEY and CDR2 SMNVEV come from the germline V gene (reference sequence). This CDR3 has 17 residues. V lost 6 bases to trimming and J lost 9 bases; unmatched junction nucleotides: 16. The DNA of the CDR3 is TGTGCCAGCAGCCGGGACAGGGGGGCCCGGGCAATCGGTGAGCAGTTCTTC. Translation: CASSRDRGARAIGEQFF.

The chain combines TRBV5-1 with TRBJ1-2; TRBD1 agrees at 12 bases. Trimming removed 4 bases from V and 10 bases from J; junction bases left unmatched: 14. Germline lookup yields CDR1 SGHRS and CDR2 YFSETQ. The CDR3 runs to 16 residues. CDR3 in amino acids: CASSTDPGQGAKDYTF. For the CDR3, the DNA is TGCGCCAGCAGCACGGACCCGGGACAGGGGGCGAAGGACTACACCTTC.

The V and J genes are TRBV7-2 and TRBJ2-1; weak D call: TRBD2 (5 bases). Germline lookup yields CDR1 SGHTA and CDR2 FQGNSA. The CDR3 totals 19 residues. Trimming took off 4 bases at V and 5 bases at J, with 27 bases between the two ends. The CDR3 protein is CASSSLNPDPRGLNNEQFF. CDR3 nucleotide sequence: TGTGCCAGCAGCTCACTCAACCCGGACCCTAGAGGGCTAAACAATGAGCAGTTCTTC.

The V call is TRBV4-1, the J call TRBJ2-4; D call uncertain. The CDR3 is 14 amino acids. Germline V gene sequence: CDR1 MGHRA, CDR2 YSYEKL. V was pared by 2 bases and J by 2 bases, with 7 bases between. CDR3 DNA sequence: TGCGCCAGCAGCCAACCACAGACCAAAAACATTCAGTACTTC. Its protein product is CASSQPQTKNIQYF.

The chain is built from TRBV5-1 and TRBJ1-3; maybe TRBD1 (5 bases). V lost 3 bases and J lost 2, with 15 bases in between. There are 16 residues in the CDR3. Germline CDR1 SGHRS, CDR2 YFSETQ. The CDR3 sequence: CASSSMGSGAGNTIYF. The CDR3 nucleotides are TGCGCCAGCAGCTCGATGGGCTCGGGGGCTGGAAACACCATATATTTT.

This clone occurred a few times. For the CDR3, the DNA is TGCAGTGCTGGACAGGGGGCCGGCTACACCTTC. Its protein is CSAGQGAGYTF. This chain connects TRBV20-1 to TRBJ1-2; 11 nucleotides agree with TRBD1. This CDR3 region has 11 residues. Germline CDR1 and CDR2: DFQATT and SNEGSKA (reference sequence). With 5 bases clipped from V and 8 bases from J, the junction kept 1 base outside the gene matches.

This chain uses TRBV7-9 with TRBJ1-4, with D uncertain. The germline V gene has CDR1 SEHNR and CDR2 FQNEAQ (reference sequence). The CDR3 runs to 14 residues. V dropped 2 bases and J dropped 5 bases, with 9 bases sitting between them. CDR3 bases: TGTGCCAGCAGCTTATCCAGGTTAAATGAAAAACTGTTTTTT. The encoded protein is CASSLSRLNEKLFF.

The rearrangement uses TRBV7-9 and TRBJ2-2; D gene uncertain. Germline V gene data show CDR1 as SEHNR and CDR2 as FQNEAQ (reference sequence). V lost 1 base and J lost 0, with 6 bases in between. This CDR3 region has 15 residues. Here the CDR3 reads CASSLVPANTGELFF. CDR3 nucleotides: TGTGCCAGCAGCTTAGTTCCGGCGAACACCGGGGAGCTGTTTTTT.

The rearrangement uses TRBV5-1 and TRBJ2-1, with a weak D call TRBD1 (5 bases). V was clipped by 4 bases and J by 1 base, with 18 bases between them. The CDR3 contains 17 residues. CDR1 is SGHRS and CDR2 is YFSETQ in the germline V gene. The DNA of the CDR3 is TGCGCCAGCAGCCATTACAAAGGGGAACTTTCCTACAATGAGCAGTTCTTC. It specifies CASSHYKGELSYNEQFF.

The chain carries TRBV6-1 and TRBJ1-4, with D possibly matching TRBD1 (5 bases). The CDR3 totals 15 residues. Between the trimmed V and J ends, which lost 8 bases and 3 bases, there was a span of 16 bases. In germline, CDR1 is MNHNS, CDR2 SASEGT. CDR3 protein: CASLNSGSANEKLFF. The DNA for the CDR3 is TGTGCCAGCCTAAACTCAGGGTCGGCTAATGAAAAACTGTTTTTT.

This clone was seen a single time. The V call is TRBV2, the J call TRBJ2-3; 10 nucleotides agree with TRBD1. The CDR3 is 13 amino acids. With V trimmed by 9 bases and J by 1 base, 1 base remained unmatched. CDR1 SNHLY and CDR2 FYNNEI come from the germline V gene. This chain's CDR3 is CARGQGGTDTQYF. CDR3 nucleotides: TGTGCCAGAGGACAGGGGGGCACAGATACGCAGTATTTT.

This chain joins TRBV2 and TRBJ2-1, with 8 nucleotides matching TRBD2. In germline, CDR1 is SNHLY, CDR2 FYNNEI. The CDR3 runs 13 residues. The ends lost 5 bases at V and 15 bases at J; junction bases unmatched: 12. DNA of the CDR3: TGTGCCAGCAGTCTCAACCTCGGGGGGGCCCCGTTCTTC. Its translation is CASSLNLGGAPFF.

This sequence joins TRBV27 and TRBJ2-7; D is perhaps TRBD1 (6 bases). This CDR3 has 13 amino acids. The germline V and J ends were trimmed by 5 bases and 5 bases, with 13 bases remaining between them. In germline, CDR1 is MNHEY, CDR2 SMNVEV (reference sequence). DNA for the CDR3: TGTGCCAGCAGTAAAGGACAGTTCGACGAGCAGTACTTC. Protein sequence: CASSKGQFDEQYF.

The rearrangement links TRBV12-2 to TRBJ2-1; TRBD2 reflects the table's D call only, with no check against the DNA. TRBV12-2 constitutes a pseudogene. The CDR3 is 19 amino acids. CDR3 loop: CASRSPTGLAGGVYNEQFF. The CDR3 DNA sequence: TGTGCAAGTCGCTCCCCCACAGGACTAGCGGGGGGGGTATACAATGAGCAGTTCTTC.

V is TRBV29-1 and J is TRBJ2-4; D unclear. Deletions cut 5 bases from V and 1 base from J, with 9 bases between. CDR3 length: 13 amino acids. Per germline, CDR1 SQVTM and CDR2 ANQGSEA. CDR3 sequence (DNA): TGCAGCGTTCACCTACTTGCCAAAAACATTCAGTACTTC. It is translated as CSVHLLAKNIQYF.

The chain employs TRBV4-1 and TRBJ1-2, with D maybe TRBD1 (6 bases). Germline V gives CDR1 MGHRA, CDR2 YSYEKL. V lost 3 bases and J lost 4, with 12 bases in between. This CDR3 contains 14 residues. In nucleotides, the CDR3 is TGCGCCAGCAGCCAGGGGGGGGCTTCCTATGGCTACACCTTC. It codes for CASSQGGASYGYTF.

The V gene is TRBV6-5, the J gene TRBJ1-1, with D uncertain. V gave up 3 bases and J gave up 5 bases, with 19 bases separating them. This CDR3 region has 16 residues. Germline V CDR1 and CDR2: MNHEY, SVGAGI. DNA for the CDR3: TGTGCCAGCAGTTATACACTTTCTAGCCGTCGGACTGAAGCTTTCTTT. Encoded protein: CASSYTLSSRRTEAFF.

V and J are TRBV28 and TRBJ1-1; D not certain. The CDR3 runs 14 residues. Germline V gives CDR1 MDHEN, CDR2 SYDVKM. V was cut by 3 bases and J by 1 base, with 9 bases left in between. The CDR3 loop reads CASSFQPGNTEAFF. DNA of the CDR3: TGTGCCAGCAGTTTTCAACCGGGGAACACTGAAGCTTTCTTT.